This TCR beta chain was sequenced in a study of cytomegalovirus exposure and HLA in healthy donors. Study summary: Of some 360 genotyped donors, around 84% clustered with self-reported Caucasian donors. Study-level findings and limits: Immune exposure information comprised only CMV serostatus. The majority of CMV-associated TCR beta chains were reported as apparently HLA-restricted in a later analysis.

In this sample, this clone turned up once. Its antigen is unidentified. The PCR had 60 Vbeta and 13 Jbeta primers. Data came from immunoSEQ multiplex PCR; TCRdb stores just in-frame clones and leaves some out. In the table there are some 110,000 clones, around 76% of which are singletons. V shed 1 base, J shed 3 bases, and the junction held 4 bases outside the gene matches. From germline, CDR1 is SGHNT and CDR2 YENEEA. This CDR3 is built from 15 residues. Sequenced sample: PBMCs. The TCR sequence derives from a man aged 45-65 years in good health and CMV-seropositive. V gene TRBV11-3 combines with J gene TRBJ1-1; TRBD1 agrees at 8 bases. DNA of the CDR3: TGTGCCAGCAGCTTAGTTTTGGACAGGGACACTGAAGCTTTCTTT. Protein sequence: CASSLVLDRDTEAFF.